This is a list of T cell receptor beta chains from one sample in a study of blood T cell repertoires in COVID-19. Clones were sequenced by immunoSEQ multiplex PCR, and TCRdb holds only the in-frame ones, with some missing. The table lists about 200,000 clones, less than 90% of them singletons. The source material was peripheral blood. The receptors were sampled from a human donor in a cohort sampled during active COVID-19. The CDR3 runs from the conserved cysteine through the conserved F or W. Only part of the rows carry a size: once, few, many, or a class if the clone is expanded.

V gene,clone size,J gene,CDR3 protein
TRBV5-8,-,TRBJ1-1,CASSMTGIMDTEAFF
TRBV28,few,TRBJ1-6,CASITGTGYSPLHF
TRBV7-8,-,TRBJ1-5,CASSPGTGYQPQHF
TRBV6-6,few,TRBJ2-4,CASSSGYSNIQYF
TRBV5-1,-,TRBJ2-3,CASRLADRTDTQYF
TRBV7-3,-,TRBJ2-2,CASSLGQGSTGELFF
TRBV5-1,-,TRBJ1-5,CASSLGQASNQPQHF
TRBV7-2,-,TRBJ2-1,CASSPRTERHTSGANEQFF
TRBV14,-,TRBJ2-6,CASSQAGAGANVLTF
TRBV10-1,-,TRBJ1-2,CASSESGTGNSQRDGYTF
TRBV30,-,TRBJ2-2,CAWAGTATGELFF
TRBV19,-,TRBJ2-7,CASSLGGGGPYEQYF
TRBV4-1,few,TRBJ2-7,CASSQDPQMAEQYF
TRBV19,-,TRBJ1-3,CASSIIGGAGNTIYF
TRBV3-1/TRBV3-2,few,TRBJ2-2,CASISTSGGATGELFF
TRBV7-8,once,TRBJ2-5,CASSPGQGDYVKTQYF
TRBV7-8,-,TRBJ2-1,CASSTRTGAYNEQFF
TRBV3-1/TRBV3-2,-,TRBJ2-2,CASSQYNQGAGGELFF
TRBV30,-,TRBJ1-3,CAWSARGSGNTIYF
TRBV5-1,-,TRBJ2-1,CASSLVGTSSHEQFF
TRBV6-4,-,TRBJ2-3,CASSDKDRSSTDTQYF
TRBV27,-,TRBJ1-5,CASSRTGQPQHF
TRBV6-5,-,TRBJ1-6,CASSSERGSPLHF
TRBV6-2/TRBV6-3,-,TRBJ1-2,CASSPDRTAGVYGYTF
TRBV5-8,-,TRBJ1-3,CASSLRGRGNTIYF
TRBV6-2/TRBV6-3,once,TRBJ2-3,CASSYPSGFGEIIITDTQYF
TRBV5-1,-,TRBJ1-1,CASSLDRGGTEAFF
TRBV27,-,TRBJ2-5,CASSLAGGEETQYF
TRBV5-4,-,TRBJ2-5,CAITSGRLETQYF
TRBV9,once,TRBJ1-1,CASSVVAQDRGPVNTEAFF
TRBV28,-,TRBJ2-7,CASQGDSYEQYF
TRBV30,-,TRBJ1-5,CAWRTDSNQPQHF
TRBV10-2,-,TRBJ2-1,CASSPEARPLAGPYNEQFF
TRBV7-8,-,TRBJ2-5,CASIPLGLAGSRTQYF
TRBV9,-,TRBJ2-5,CASSVATGAPRYWETQYF
TRBV18,-,TRBJ2-2,CASSASPQRNTGELFF
TRBV27,-,TRBJ1-4,CASGGWTGGSREKLFF
TRBV28,-,TRBJ2-1,CASSSARELNEQFF
TRBV5-1,-,TRBJ2-2,CASSRQEGTGELFF
TRBV29-1,-,TRBJ2-6,CSVATGRSGANVLTF
TRBV30,few,TRBJ2-2,CAWSLGTGNTGELFF
TRBV6-5,-,TRBJ2-3,CATCSGGGTDTQYF
TRBV4-2,-,TRBJ2-7,CASSQDLAGVYEQYF
TRBV6-5,-,TRBJ1-2,CASIKTGGGGGYTF
TRBV29-1,-,TRBJ2-4,CSVERLPKNIQYF